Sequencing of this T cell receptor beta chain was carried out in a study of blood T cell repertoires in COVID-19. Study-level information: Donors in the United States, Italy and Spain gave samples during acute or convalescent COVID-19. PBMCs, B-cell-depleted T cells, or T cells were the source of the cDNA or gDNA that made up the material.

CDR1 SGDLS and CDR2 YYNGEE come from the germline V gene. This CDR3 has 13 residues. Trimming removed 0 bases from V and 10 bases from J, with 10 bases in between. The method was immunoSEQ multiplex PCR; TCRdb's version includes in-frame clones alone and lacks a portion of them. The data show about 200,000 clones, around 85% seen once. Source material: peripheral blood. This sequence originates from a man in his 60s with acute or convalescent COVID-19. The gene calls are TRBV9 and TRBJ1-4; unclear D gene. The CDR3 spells CASSVEGGGKLFF. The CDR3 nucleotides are TGTGCCAGCAGCGTAGAGGGAGGCGGAAAACTGTTTTTT.